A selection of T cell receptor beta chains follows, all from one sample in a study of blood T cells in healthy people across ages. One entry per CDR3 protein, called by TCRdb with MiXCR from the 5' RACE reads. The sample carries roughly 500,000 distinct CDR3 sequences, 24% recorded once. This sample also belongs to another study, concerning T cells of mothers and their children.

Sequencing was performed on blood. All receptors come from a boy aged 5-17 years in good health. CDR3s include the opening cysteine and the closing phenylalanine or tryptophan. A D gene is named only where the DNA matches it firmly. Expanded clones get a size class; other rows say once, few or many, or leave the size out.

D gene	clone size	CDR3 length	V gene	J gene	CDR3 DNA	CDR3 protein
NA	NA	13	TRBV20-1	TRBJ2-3	TGCAGTGCTAGAAATTGGGAGTCGGATACGCAGTATTTT	CSARNWESDTQYF
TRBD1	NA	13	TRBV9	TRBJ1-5	TGTGCCAGCAGCGCGCAGGGGGGCCAGCCCCAGCATTTT	CASSAQGGQPQHF
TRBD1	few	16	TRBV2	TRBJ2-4	TGTGCCAGCAGTGAAGCGGGGACAGCAAACCAAAACATTCAGTACTTC	CASSEAGTANQNIQYF
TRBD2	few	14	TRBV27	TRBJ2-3	TGTGCCAGCAGCCGCCTCCGGGGGGCAGATACGCAGTATTTT	CASSRLRGADTQYF
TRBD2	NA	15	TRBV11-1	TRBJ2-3	TGTGCCAGCAGCTTAGCGGGAGGGCCCGCAGATACGCAGTATTTT	CASSLAGGPADTQYF
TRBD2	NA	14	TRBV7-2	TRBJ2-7	TGTGCCAGCATCCCCGGACTAGCGTCCTACGAGCAGTACTTC	CASIPGLASYEQYF
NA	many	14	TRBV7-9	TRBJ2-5	TGTGCCAGCAGCTTAACGGCTAGCCAAGAGACCCAGTACTTC	CASSLTASQETQYF
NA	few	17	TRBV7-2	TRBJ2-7	TGTGCCAGCAGCTTATCCCTGACTAGACGGTCCACCTACGAGCAGTACTTC	CASSLSLTRRSTYEQYF
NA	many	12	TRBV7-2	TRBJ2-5	TGTGCCAGCAGCTATACCCCGGGACTCCCCGACTTC	CASSYTPGLPDF
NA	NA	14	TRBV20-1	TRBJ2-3	TGCAGTGCTCGGATGAGCGGGCTCACAGATACGCAGTATTTT	CSARMSGLTDTQYF
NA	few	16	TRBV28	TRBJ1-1	TGTGCCAGCAGTCCCACCGGGACACTAGTGAACACTGAAGCTTTCTTT	CASSPTGTLVNTEAFF
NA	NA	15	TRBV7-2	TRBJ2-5	TGTGCCAGCAGCGGGAGGCGGGACTTGGGATGGACCCAGTACTTC	CASSGRRDLGWTQYF